This T cell receptor (beta chain) was documented in a study of CD8 T cells in ankylosing spondylitis. The study, taken as a whole, reports: A motif in TCR beta, a set of roughly eight highly homologous variants, appeared characteristic of ankylosing spondylitis blood.

Making use of molecular barcodes, quantitative 5'-RACE generated TCR beta libraries. TCRdb passed the 5' RACE reads through MiXCR, listing each CDR3 protein once. The repertoire holds about 390,000 distinct CDR3 sequences, about a fifth seen once, with about 17% in the top ten. Worth noting for this clonotype: Its antigen remains unidentified.

The clonotype originates from a male donor with ankylosing spondylitis. The material sequenced was blood, either unsorted or a sorted T cell fraction (not recorded which).

Written as DNA, the CDR3 is TGTGCCAGCAGCTTGGACCAAGCGGGAATCTCCTACAATGAGCAGTTCTTC. Translation: CASSLDQAGISYNEQFF. J is TRBJ2-1 and V is TRBV5-6; 7 bases are a match to TRBD2. Germline loops: CDR1 SGHDT, CDR2 YYEEEE. The V segment lost 0 bases and the J segment 0 bases; nucleotides outside the gene matches: 6. The CDR3 covers 17 residues.